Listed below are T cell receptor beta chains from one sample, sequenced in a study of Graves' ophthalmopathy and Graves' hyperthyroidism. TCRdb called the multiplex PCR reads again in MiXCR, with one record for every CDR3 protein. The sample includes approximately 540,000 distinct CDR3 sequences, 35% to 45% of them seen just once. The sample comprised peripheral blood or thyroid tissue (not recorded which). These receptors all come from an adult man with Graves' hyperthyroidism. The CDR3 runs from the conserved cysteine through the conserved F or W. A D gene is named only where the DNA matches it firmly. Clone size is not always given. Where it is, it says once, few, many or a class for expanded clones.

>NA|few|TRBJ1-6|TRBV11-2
CASSSDRRDYSPLHF
TGTGCCAGCAGCTCCGACCGACGGGACTATTCACCCCTCCACTTT
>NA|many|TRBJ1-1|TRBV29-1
CSVELGFNTEAFF
TGCAGCGTTGAATTGGGTTTTAACACTGAAGCTTTCTTT
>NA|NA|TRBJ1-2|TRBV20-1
CSASLTGWDGHGYTF
TGCAGTGCTAGTTTAACAGGGTGGGACGGCCATGGCTACACCTTC
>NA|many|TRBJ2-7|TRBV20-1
CSAAGGFNEQYF
TGCAGTGCTGCCGGGGGTTTCAACGAGCAGTACTTC
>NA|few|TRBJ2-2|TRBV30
CAWSRTANTGELFF
TGTGCCTGGAGTAGGACAGCTAACACCGGGGAGCTGTTTTTT
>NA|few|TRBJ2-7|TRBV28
CASSFVEAYEQYF
TGTGCCAGCAGTTTTGTAGAAGCCTACGAGCAGTACTTC
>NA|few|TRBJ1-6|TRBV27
CASSLGFKDSPLHF
TGTGCCAGCAGTTTAGGGTTTAAGGATTCACCCCTCCACTTT
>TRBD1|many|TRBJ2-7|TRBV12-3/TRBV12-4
CASSRTLGTDSSYEQYF
TGTGCCAGCAGTCGAACCCTAGGGACAGACTCATCCTACGAGCAGTACTTC
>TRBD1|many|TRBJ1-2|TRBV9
CASSLWDRGNYGYTF
TGTGCCAGCAGCCTATGGGACAGGGGGAACTATGGCTACACCTTC
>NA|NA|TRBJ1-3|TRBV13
CASTSAGSSGNTIYF
TGTGCCAGCACCTCTGCAGGGAGCTCTGGAAACACCATATATTTT
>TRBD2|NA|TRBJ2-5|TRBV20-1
CSAPSGGGGAQYF
TGCAGTGCTCCTAGCGGGGGGGGAGGGGCCCAGTACTTC
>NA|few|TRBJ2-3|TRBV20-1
CSARRLGTSTDTQYF
TGCAGTGCTAGGCGACTAGGCACTAGCACAGATACGCAGTATTTT
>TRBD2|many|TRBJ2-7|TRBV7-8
CATCGGGLCEQYF
TGTGCCACCTGCGGGGGAGGGCTTTGCGAGCAGTACTTC
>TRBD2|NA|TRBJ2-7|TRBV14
CASSRGSGSPYNEQYF
TGTGCCAGCAGCCGAGGAAGCGGGAGTCCCTACAATGAGCAGTACTTC
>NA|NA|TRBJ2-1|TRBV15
CATSRDSFNEQFF
TGTGCCACCAGCAGAGACAGTTTTAATGAGCAGTTCTTC